This record concerns one T cell receptor (beta chain) sequence. Assay: immunoSEQ multiplex PCR; the TCRdb copy retains only in-frame clones and omits some. The table has about 230,000 clones, over 75% seen once. These data originate in a study of blood T cell repertoires in COVID-19. About the study: COVID-19 samples from acute and convalescent phases originated in the United States, Italy and Spain. T cells, B-cell-depleted T cells, or PBMCs supplied cDNA or gDNA.

Per the germline V gene, CDR1 is KGHSH and CDR2 is LQKENI. Trimming stripped 2 bases from V and 5 bases from J, with 9 bases between. This CDR3 region has 13 residues. Seattle researchers signed up patients amid active infection and tracked them longitudinally. The sample consisted of peripheral blood. This TCR was sampled from a man in his fifties or sixties with COVID-19, enrolled during active disease. V usage is TRBV18 and J usage is TRBJ1-1; no firm D call. The CDR3 DNA follows: TGTGCCAGCTCACCAAGTGAGTGGACTGAAGCTTTCTTT. It is translated as CASSPSEWTEAFF. Using reference TRBV18 and TRBJ1-1 for the parts outside the CDR3, the full variable domain is NAGVMQNPRHLVRRRGQEARLRCSPMKGHSHVYWYRQLPEEGLKFMVYLQKENIIDESGMPKERFSAEFPKEGPSILRIQQVVRGDSAAYFCASSPSEWTEAFFGQGTRLTVV.